The text below deals with one T cell receptor beta chain. Its specificity is not known. The sample comes from a study of vaccination effects on CD4 cells after COVID-19. The CDR3 spans 15 residues. Germline V lookup: CDR1 SSHAT, CDR2 FNYEAQ (reference sequence). The junction had 3 bases not matched to a gene; V was cut back by 5 bases and J by 1 base. Antigen-specific CD4+ T cells expanded by the ViraFEST assay with viral peptide pools were then sequenced. The culture ran for roughly ten days before CD4+ T cells were isolated. Vaccine administered to participants consisted of two doses of either BNT162b2 or mRNA-1273. The method was immunoSEQ multiplex PCR; TCRdb's version includes in-frame clones alone and lacks a portion of them. The sample holds 30,000 to 40,000 clones, approximately 72% seen once.

This TCR was sampled from a human donor who received a COVID-19 vaccine. The sample consisted of CD4+ T cells from PBMCs cultured with HCoV-229E spike peptides, taken after COVID-19 vaccination. The chain carries TRBV7-7 and TRBJ2-3; 10 bases align to TRBD1. CDR3 sequence: CASSSGTGGTDTQYF. Written as DNA, the CDR3 is TGTGCCAGCAGCAGCGGGACAGGGGGCACAGATACGCAGTATTTT.